The 8 T cell receptor beta chains below come from one sample, sequenced in a study of response to subunit inactivated influenza vaccine. MiXCR, run by TCRdb on the RT-PCR reads, gives a single entry per CDR3 protein. Of more than 600,000 distinct CDR3 sequences listed, about a fifth are singletons. The material was PBMCs from blood, obtained 5 days after vaccination. These receptors came from a man aged 50 or older who received an inactivated influenza vaccine.

This clonotype was seen more than once but under ten times. This chain links TRBV20-1 with TRBJ1-3; possible D gene TRBD1, 6 bases. The CDR3 covers 16 residues. Deletions cut 1 base from V and 2 bases from J, with 15 bases between. Germline CDR1 reads DFQATT; CDR2 reads SNEGSKA (reference sequence). The CDR3 spells CSARAQTAGAGNTIYF. The CDR3 DNA follows: TGCAGTGCTAGAGCACAGACAGCAGGGGCTGGAAACACCATATATTTT.

There are a few counts of this clonotype. V is TRBV6-5 and J is TRBJ2-3; no clear D. Germline lookup yields CDR1 MNHEY and CDR2 SVGAGI. Between the trimmed V and J ends, which lost 0 bases and 0 bases, there was a span of 19 bases. The CDR3 is 19 residues long. The CDR3 is CASSYSPPGTRSSTDTQYF. CDR3 DNA sequence: TGTGCCAGCAGTTACTCTCCGCCCGGCACAAGGTCTAGCACAGATACGCAGTATTTT.

The chain joins TRBV12-3 or TRBV12-4 to TRBJ1-2, with TRBD1 matching over 12 bases. V shed 5 bases and J 8 bases; nucleotides not matched to a gene: 9. The CDR3 consists of 15 residues. CDR3 nucleotides: TGTGCCAGCAGTCAGGGACAGGGGGCGTTGGCGGGCTACACCTTC. Amino acid sequence: CASSQGQGALAGYTF.

The V gene is TRBV5-1, the J gene TRBJ2-2; 8 bases align to TRBD1. This CDR3 is 16 amino acids long. From germline, CDR1 is SGHRS and CDR2 YFSETQ. V shed 2 bases and J 1 base; nucleotides not matched to a gene: 4. The CDR3 sequence is CASSFRGRGNTGELFF. For the CDR3, the DNA is TGCGCCAGCAGCTTCAGGGGGCGCGGGAACACCGGGGAGCTGTTTTTT. The complete variable domain, with remaining parts taken from reference TRBV5-1 and TRBJ2-2, reads KAGVTQTPRYLIKTRGQQVTLSCSPISGHRSVSWYQQTPGQGLQFLFEYFSETQRNKGNFPGRFSGRQFSNSRSEMNVSTLELGDSALYLCASSFRGRGNTGELFFGEGSRLTVL.

A word on this clonotype: Its ends do not fully match the called genes, so a read error is possible. This chain joins TRBV9 and TRBJ2-7, with a possible D match to TRBD1 (6 bases). The length of the CDR3 is 13 residues. Germline CDR1 reads SGDLS; CDR2 reads YYNGEE. As DNA, the CDR3 is TGTTCCAGCAGCGCCGGGACAACCTACGAGCAGTACTTC. It translates to CSSSAGTTYEQYF.

The chain links TRBV24-1 to TRBJ2-2; the match to TRBD1 covers 8 bases. From germline, CDR1 is KGHDR and CDR2 SFDVKD. The V segment lost 5 bases and the J segment 4 bases; nucleotides outside the gene matches: 5. This CDR3 has 15 residues. The CDR3 region is CATSVSDRGTGELFF. In DNA form, the CDR3 reads TGTGCCACCAGTGTCAGCGACAGGGGCACCGGGGAGCTGTTTTTT.

This clonotype was seen ten or more times. V is TRBV7-9 and J is TRBJ2-5, with TRBD1 matching 9 bases. This CDR3 spans 15 amino acids. V lost 5 bases, J lost 4 bases, and 8 bases stayed unmatched. Germline V CDR1 and CDR2: SEHNR, FQNEAQ (reference sequence). The CDR3 loop reads CASSPTGGRRETQYF. CDR3 nucleotides: TGTGCCAGCAGCCCGACAGGGGGACGGAGAGAGACCCAGTACTTC.

This clonotype was found many times. The chain carries TRBV10-3 and TRBJ2-7, with 7 bases identical to TRBD1. The CDR3 is made up of 13 amino acids. The germline gives CDR1 ENHRY, CDR2 SYGVKD. V shed 7 bases, J shed 2 bases, and the junction held 5 bases outside the gene matches. Written as DNA, the CDR3 is TGTGCCATCAAGGGACAGTCAACCTACGAGCAGTACTTC. Translation: CAIKGQSTYEQYF.